The clone carrying this T cell receptor beta chain was counted many times. Its antigen is unidentified. Germline V CDR1 and CDR2: SGHVS, FNYEAQ. The CDR3 sequence is 16 residues long. V was clipped by 5 bases and J by 6 bases, with 17 bases between them. This sample's time point: pre-sensitization, week 0. Treatment here: therapeutic diphenylcyclopropenone sensitization with weekly scalp DPC. Each patch-test visit's blood sample preceded patch application. The template was total RNA from unfractionated whole blood. The data were taken from a study of human T cells and chemical hapten exposure. Whole-study results and caveats: It should be noted that donors had alopecia, so their immune response may differ from healthy people's.

Using its own MiXCR run on the RACE reads, TCRdb lists one record per CDR3 protein. The profile shows 80,000 to 95,000 distinct CDR3 sequences, 8% to 10% of them singletons. The chain links TRBV7-6 to TRBJ1-6; D is ambiguous. This clonotype originated in a woman aged 40-49 years with alopecia areata. Some clones in this sample may be carry-over from other donors' samples. The sequencing used whole blood, collected in connection with sensitization to the hapten diphenylcyclopropenone (DPC). The CDR3: CASSPSAVITNSPLHF. CDR3 bases: TGTGCCAGCAGCCCCTCCGCCGTAATAACTAATTCACCCCTCCACTTT.